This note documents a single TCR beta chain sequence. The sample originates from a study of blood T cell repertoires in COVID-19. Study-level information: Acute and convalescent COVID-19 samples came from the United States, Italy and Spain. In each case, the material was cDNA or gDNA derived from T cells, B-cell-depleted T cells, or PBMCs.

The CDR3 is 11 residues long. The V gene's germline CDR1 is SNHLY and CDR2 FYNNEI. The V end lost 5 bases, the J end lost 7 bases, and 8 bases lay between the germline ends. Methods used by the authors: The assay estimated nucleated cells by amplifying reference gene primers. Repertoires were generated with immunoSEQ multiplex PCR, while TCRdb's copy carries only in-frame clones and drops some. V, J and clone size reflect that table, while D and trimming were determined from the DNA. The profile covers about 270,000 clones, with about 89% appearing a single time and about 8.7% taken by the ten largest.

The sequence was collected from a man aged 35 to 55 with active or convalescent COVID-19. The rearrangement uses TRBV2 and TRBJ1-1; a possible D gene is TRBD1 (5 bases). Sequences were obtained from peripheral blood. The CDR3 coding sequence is TGTGCCAGCAGTTCTGACAGTGAAGCTTTCTTT. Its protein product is CASSSDSEAFF.